Below are 31 T cell receptor beta chains sequenced from a single sample in a study of read filtering for tumor transcriptome and immune sequencing. Molecular barcoded adaptors covering alpha/delta and beta/gamma chains were used on 400 to 450 ng RNA. One entry per CDR3 protein, called by TCRdb with MiXCR from the reads. The sample includes tens of thousands of distinct CDR3 sequences, approximately 18% of them seen just once. Sample: a population of CD138-negative cells sorted from bone marrow. All receptors come from a donor aged 40 or over with multiple myeloma.

This clonotype was seen at least ten times. The chain employs TRBV7-2 and TRBJ2-5, with a possible D match to TRBD2 (6 bases). Trimming left V 4 bases short and J 5 bases short, with 8 bases between. The CDR3 length is 12 residues. Germline CDR1 SGHTA, CDR2 FQGNSA. CDR3 nucleotide sequence: TGTGCCAGCAGCTCCAGCGGGGAGACCCAGTACTTC. It specifies CASSSSGETQYF.

Turning to this clonotype: The junction differs from germline at one of its ends, possibly a read error. The V call is TRBV18, the J call TRBJ1-3; TRBD1 is a possible D gene (5 bases). Germline-derived CDR1 and CDR2 are KGHSH and LQKENI. There are 14 residues in the CDR3. In DNA, the CDR3 is TGTGCCAGCTCACTTGGGGACTCCGGAAACACCATACATTTT. It specifies CASSLGDSGNTIHF.

This chain connects TRBV7-6 to TRBJ2-7; TRBD1 might be the D (6 bases). The CDR3 extends over 13 amino acids. Trimming stripped 5 bases from V and 5 bases from J, with 13 bases between. The germline CDR1 and CDR2 sequences are SGHVS and FNYEAQ. CDR3 loop: CASSPPYRDEQYF. The CDR3 DNA follows: TGTGCCAGCAGCCCTCCCTACAGGGACGAGCAGTACTTC.

This clonotype has ten or more counts. The V call is TRBV2, the J call TRBJ1-1; TRBD1 aligns across 8 bases. This CDR3 has 15 residues. J lost 4 bases, V lost 3 bases, and 7 bases had no gene match. The germline V gene has CDR1 SNHLY and CDR2 FYNNEI. CDR3 loop: CASSDPQGASTEAFF. The CDR3 coding sequence is TGTGCCAGCAGTGACCCTCAGGGGGCGAGCACTGAAGCTTTCTTT.

This clonotype was counted many times. V is TRBV12-3 or TRBV12-4 and J is TRBJ1-1, with 8 bases matching TRBD1. The CDR3 contains 13 residues. V shed 5 bases and J 4 bases; nucleotides not matched to a gene: 3. CDR3 loop: CASSVTGGTEAFF. In nucleotides, the CDR3 is TGTGCCAGCAGTGTCACAGGGGGCACTGAAGCTTTCTTT.

V gene TRBV19 combines with J gene TRBJ2-3, with a tentative D call TRBD2 (6 bases). The germline gives CDR1 LNHDA, CDR2 SQIVND (reference sequence). The length of the CDR3 is 14 residues. Trimming stripped 7 bases from V and 8 bases from J, with 19 bases between. This CDR3 reads CASTSGGGGVTQYF. The CDR3 bases are TGTGCCAGTACAAGTGGTGGCGGCGGGGTTACGCAGTATTTT.

In its sample, this clonotype was seen a few times. The chain combines TRBV7-9 with TRBJ1-5, with D maybe TRBD1 (5 bases). Per germline, CDR1 SEHNR and CDR2 FQNEAQ (reference sequence). The CDR3 is 13 residues long. V lost 4 bases and J lost 2, with 6 bases in between. The CDR3 DNA sequence: TGTGCCAGCAGCTGGGGGGGCAATCAGCCCCAGCATTTT. Translating gives CASSWGGNQPQHF.

This clonotype came up a few times. This chain's CDR3 is CAWTLGLAGGLVEQYF. CDR3 nucleotide sequence: TGTGCCTGGACCCTGGGACTAGCGGGGGGGCTTGTCGAGCAGTACTTC. The chain has TRBV30 and TRBJ2-7; 16 nucleotides match TRBD2. The V gene end was trimmed by 4 bases and the J gene end by 6 bases; junction bases not matched to a gene: 9. This CDR3 contains 16 residues. Germline V CDR1 and CDR2: GTSNPN, SVGIG (reference sequence). Full variable domain (remainder filled in from reference TRBV30 and TRBJ2-7): SQTIHQWPATLVQPVGSPLSLECTVEGTSNPNLYWYRQAAGRGLQLLFYSVGIGQISSEVPQNLSASRPQDRQFILSSKKLLLSDSGFYLCAWTLGLAGGLVEQYFGPGTRLTVT.

This clonotype was recorded many times. The chain joins TRBV30 to TRBJ2-5; no clear D. CDR3 length: 14 residues. Trimming took 4 bases from V and 0 from J, leaving 12 bases between them. Per the germline V gene, CDR1 is GTSNPN and CDR2 is SVGIG (reference sequence). CDR3 bases: TGTGCCTGGACCCCTACAGAGTACCAAGAGACCCAGTACTTC. Encoded protein: CAWTPTEYQETQYF.

This clonotype was observed a single time. One base separates it from a far larger clone, so it is likely a read error. The V gene is TRBV6-1, the J gene TRBJ2-3, with 10 bases matching TRBD2. The J segment lost 4 bases and the V segment lost 7 bases, leaving 17 bases of the junction unmatched. CDR1 MNHNS and CDR2 SASEGT come from the germline V gene. The CDR3 length is 18 residues. This CDR3 is CASNPHRLERGGSDTQYF. The CDR3 bases are TGTGCCAGCAACCCACATCGACTTGAGCGGGGGGGCTCAGATACGCAGTATTTT.

This clonotype appeared many times. This chain joins TRBV7-3 and TRBJ2-3, with D perhaps being TRBD1 or TRBD2 (5 bases each). CDR1 and CDR2 (germline): SGHTA, FQGTGA. The V and J ends lost 1 base and 2 bases respectively, with 7 bases between them. There are 14 residues in the CDR3. CDR3 DNA sequence: TGTGCCAGCAGCTTAATGGGGGTCACAGATACGCAGTATTTT. This encodes CASSLMGVTDTQYF.

In this sample, this clonotype turned up many times. This chain connects TRBV2 to TRBJ2-1; D is ambiguous. The germline gives CDR1 SNHLY, CDR2 FYNNEI. V lost 3 bases, J lost 4 bases, and 7 bases lay in between. The CDR3 extends over 13 amino acids. The CDR3 sequence: CASSDSVYNEQFF. CDR3 DNA sequence: TGTGCCAGCAGTGATTCGGTTTACAATGAGCAGTTCTTC.

In its sample, this clonotype was seen many times. The chain joins TRBV2 to TRBJ1-5, with D maybe TRBD1 (6 bases). The CDR3 loop spans 14 amino acids. CDR1 and CDR2 from the germline V gene are SNHLY and FYNNEI. V lost 6 bases and J 0 bases, leaving 9 bases between the germline ends. CDR3 DNA: TGTGCCAGCAGCCGACAGGATAGCAATCAGCCCCAGCATTTT. Protein product: CASSRQDSNQPQHF.

Sample share makes this clonotype medium-sized. J is TRBJ2-1 and V is TRBV11-2; weak D call: TRBD1 (6 bases). The ends were cut back, 5 bases at V and 6 bases at J, with 14 bases in the middle. The CDR3 runs to 14 residues. Germline loops: CDR1 SGHAT, CDR2 FQNNGV. The CDR3 sequence: CASSPGTSLNEQFF. The CDR3 DNA reads as TGTGCCAGCAGCCCCGGGACAAGCCTCAATGAGCAGTTCTTC.

This clonotype was found many times. This sequence joins TRBV20-1 and TRBJ1-6; D gene uncertain. Germline V gene lookup returns CDR1 DFQATT and CDR2 SNEGSKA (reference sequence). This CDR3 region has 11 residues. V lost 0 bases, J lost 14 bases, and 8 bases lay in between. The CDR3 spells CSAREQHSLHF. DNA of the CDR3: TGCAGTGCTAGAGAACAGCACTCCCTCCACTTT.

A word on this clonotype: A much larger clone lies one base from this, so it may be a read error. Because the CDR3's place on the DNA is in doubt, the DNA is left out and the CDR3 is given as listed by TCRdb. The V gene is TRBV28, the J gene TRBJ1-1; TRBD1, as called in the table, went unchecked against the DNA. Germline V gives CDR1 MDHEN, CDR2 SYDVKM. The CDR3 numbers 15 amino acids, ends counted. Here the CDR3 reads CASSSSAGTNTEAFF.

In its sample, this clonotype was seen many times. The chain is built from TRBV28 and TRBJ2-7; possible D gene TRBD1, 5 bases. Trimming stripped 5 bases from V and 1 base from J, with 12 bases between. Germline values: CDR1 MDHEN, CDR2 SYDVKM. The CDR3 loop spans 14 amino acids. The CDR3 nucleotides read TGTGCCAGCAGTCGGACACTCGGATCCTACGAGCAGTACTTC. It translates to CASSRTLGSYEQYF.

Remarks on this clonotype: A much larger clonotype is one base distant, so this may be a read error. The CDR3 reads CARSLSKDRFYNEQLF. The DNA of the CDR3 is TGCGCCCGCAGCTTGTCCAAGGACAGGTTCTACAATGAGCAGCTCTTC. The chain joins TRBV5-1 to TRBJ2-1, with 7 nucleotides matching TRBD1. Germline assignment: CDR1 SGHRS and CDR2 YFSETQ. This CDR3 has 16 residues.

J is TRBJ2-7 and V is TRBV4-1; 9 bases align to TRBD2. Unmatched junction bases numbered 7, after V lost 4 bases and J lost 0 bases. The germline CDR1 and CDR2 sequences are MGHRA and YSYEKL. The CDR3 totals 16 residues. The CDR3 spells CASSLSGLASSYEQYF. The CDR3 coding sequence is TGCGCCAGCAGCCTGTCAGGACTAGCGAGCTCCTACGAGCAGTACTTC.

This clonotype was counted many times. The chain links TRBV11-2 to TRBJ2-1; D might be TRBD1 or TRBD2, each matching 5 bases. The CDR3 sequence is 13 residues long. Deletions cut 4 bases from V and 8 bases from J, with 12 bases between. CDR1 is SGHAT, CDR2 FQNNGV, per germline. The CDR3 nucleotides read TGTGCCAGCAGCTCCCAGAGGGGCGATGAGCAGTTCTTC. This codes for CASSSQRGDEQFF.

At least ten counts were recorded for this clonotype. V is TRBV28 and J is TRBJ2-7; 10 positions match TRBD1. The CDR3 consists of 14 residues. V trimming: 4 bases; J trimming: 3 bases; junction bases outside the gene matches: 3. The germline V gene encodes CDR1 MDHEN and CDR2 SYDVKM. The CDR3 reads CASSSRDRGYEQYF. The CDR3 DNA sequence: TGTGCCAGCAGTTCCCGGGACAGGGGCTACGAGCAGTACTTC.

This clonotype was counted a few times. This chain links TRBV3-1 with TRBJ2-3; D remains unclear. From germline, CDR1 is LGHDT and CDR2 YNNKEL (reference sequence). Trimming took 5 bases from V and 5 from J, leaving 11 bases between them. The CDR3 sequence is 13 residues long. The CDR3 DNA reads as TGTGCCAGCAGCTATTTCCCGGGAGATACGCAGTATTTT. As protein: CASSYFPGDTQYF.

The chain has TRBV28 and TRBJ2-3; D tentatively fits TRBD1 or TRBD2 (6 bases each). The CDR3 sequence is 14 residues long. In germline, CDR1 is MDHEN, CDR2 SYDVKM. V gave up 11 bases and J gave up 4 bases, with 19 bases separating them. The CDR3 nucleotides are TGTGCCTGCATCAGCCGGGGGCGCCCAGATACGCAGTATTTT. Translated, it gives CACISRGRPDTQYF.

With regard to this clonotype: Given a much more abundant clone one base away, this may be a read error. The J gene is TRBJ2-7, the V gene TRBV6-5; tentatively, D is TRBD1 or TRBD2 (7 bases each). The germline CDR1 and CDR2 sequences are MNHEY and SVGAGI. V was pared by 10 bases and J by 3 bases, with 22 bases between. There are 15 residues in the CDR3. Here the CDR3 reads CANGGPGQTIYEQYF. Here the CDR3 DNA reads TGTGCCAACGGGGGGCCGGGACAGACAATCTACGAGCAGTACTTC.

A word on this clonotype: It may be a read error: a sequence one base away is much more abundant. The gene calls are TRBV20-1 and TRBJ2-2, with 8 nucleotides matching TRBD1. In germline, CDR1 is DFQATT, CDR2 SNEGSKA (reference sequence). This CDR3 has 13 amino acids. Germline trimming cut 5 bases from V and 7 bases from J; bases unmatched to any gene: 6. CDR3 DNA sequence: TGCAGTGCTGCCGACAGGGGCAGCGGGGAGCTGTTTTTT. Protein sequence: CSAADRGSGELFF.

This clonotype came up many times. This chain links TRBV27 with TRBJ1-2; a possible D gene is TRBD1 (5 bases). CDR1 is MNHEY and CDR2 is SMNVEV in the germline V gene (reference sequence). The length of the CDR3 is 14 residues. Trimming pared 0 bases from V and 6 bases from J, leaving 11 bases between. The CDR3 here is CASSLSGMGHGYTF. Written as DNA, the CDR3 is TGTGCCAGCAGTTTATCGGGTATGGGGCATGGCTACACCTTC.

The V call is TRBV7-9, the J call TRBJ1-1; tentative D call: TRBD1 (5 bases). The CDR3 totals 11 residues. Per germline, CDR1 SEHNR and CDR2 FQNEAQ (reference sequence). The V end lost 5 bases, the J end lost 5 bases, and 6 bases lay between the germline ends. The CDR3 here is CASSKGTEAFF. For the CDR3, the DNA is TGTGCCAGCAGCAAGGGGACTGAAGCTTTCTTT.

As to this clonotype: A read error is likely here: a far larger clone is one base away. CDR3 DNA sequence: TGTGCCAGCAGTTACTTGGATGAGCGGTTCTTC. Encoded protein: CASSYLDERFF. This chain uses TRBV6-5 with TRBJ2-1; no clear D gene. CDR3 length: 11 residues. Germline V gene lookup returns CDR1 MNHEY and CDR2 SVGAGI.

The gene calls are TRBV7-9 and TRBJ2-7; D is perhaps TRBD1 (6 bases). V lost 5 bases and J lost 4, with 12 bases in between. This CDR3 region has 13 residues. Germline CDR1 SEHNR, CDR2 FQNEAQ (reference sequence). CDR3 loop: CASSQDSLYEQYF. CDR3 nucleotides: TGTGCCAGCAGCCAGGACAGTTTATACGAGCAGTACTTC.

This clonotype was recorded many times. The CDR3 region has the DNA TGCAGTGCTAGAGTTTCGGGACAAGAGACCCAGTACTTC. Residues: CSARVSGQETQYF. V gene TRBV20-1 combines with J gene TRBJ2-5; TRBD2 is a possible D gene (5 bases). The CDR3 is 13 amino acids. Looked up from germline, CDR1 is DFQATT and CDR2 is SNEGSKA (reference sequence). V lost 1 base and J 2 bases, leaving 8 bases between the germline ends.

V and J are TRBV19 and TRBJ1-5; D is ambiguous. Germline V lookup: CDR1 LNHDA, CDR2 SQIVND (reference sequence). The V end was cut by 3 bases, the J end by 0 bases, with 9 bases between. The CDR3 sequence is 15 residues long. The CDR3 reads CASSINSNSNQPQHF. The CDR3 DNA reads as TGTGCCAGTAGTATTAACTCGAATAGCAATCAGCCCCAGCATTTT.